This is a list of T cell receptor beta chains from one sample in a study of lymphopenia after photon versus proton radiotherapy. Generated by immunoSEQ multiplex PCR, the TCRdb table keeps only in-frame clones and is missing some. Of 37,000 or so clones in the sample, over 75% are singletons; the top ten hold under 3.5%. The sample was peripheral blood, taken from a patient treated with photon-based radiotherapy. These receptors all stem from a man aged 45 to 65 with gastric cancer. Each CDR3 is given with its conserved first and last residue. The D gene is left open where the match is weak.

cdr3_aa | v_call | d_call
CATSSADRTNQPQHF | TRBV15 | .
CASSPRDTPGNEQFF | TRBV27 | .
CASSHYSGPLKEQFF | TRBV11-3 | TRBD2
CASSLYASRRGDYGYTF | TRBV27 | .
CASPGGSESSYNEQFF | TRBV2 | .
CASTRDRDNYGYTF | TRBV6-5 | TRBD1
CASSPWAMAEQFF | TRBV18 | .
CASSSHLGDNSPLHF | TRBV27 | .
CASSIRARETQYF | TRBV18 | .
CASSFDRGYEQYF | TRBV5-5 | TRBD1
CASSIRTASGYQPQHF | TRBV19 | .
CASSLTGIGAKNIQYF | TRBV5-1 | .
CASSLWSVANYGYTF | TRBV5-6 | .
CASRGGRVYEQYF | TRBV27 | .
CASSESAGAGNQPQHF | TRBV6-1 | .